This T cell receptor (beta chain) stems from a study of regulatory T cells in long-lasting Graves disease. Both iRepertoire HTBI primers and Arm-PCR of CDR3 regions were used to build the TCR beta libraries. TCRdb analysed the multiplex PCR reads with MiXCR anew, one entry per CDR3 protein. The sample lists 440,000 or so distinct CDR3 sequences, roughly 15% occurring once. As for this clonotype: A far larger clone differs by one base, so this is likely a read error.

The time point: newly diagnosed GD, antithyroid drugs for less than 3 months. PBMC RNA served as the TCR library source. V dropped 6 bases and J dropped 6 bases, with 17 bases sitting between them. The length of the CDR3 is 14 residues. In germline, CDR1 is SNHLY, CDR2 FYNNEI. This same sample was also part of a study on T cells in Graves' hyperthyroidism and ophthalmopathy. From that study: TCR CDR3 underwent first-round RT-PCR with the HTBI primer set. Most clonotypes expanded in thyroid above 0.001 were likewise present in blood. The authors' 13 V-J model separated ophthalmopathy from stable hyperthyroidism. The model's output predicted ophthalmopathy at a median of roughly 6.9 months prior to onset.

The rearrangement uses TRBV2 and TRBJ1-2; a possible D gene is TRBD1 (5 bases). The sequences come from peripheral blood mononuclear cells (PBMCs), collected at new diagnosis, from a patient treated with antithyroid drugs. The sequence came from a woman aged 25-40 years with Graves disease. CDR3 nucleotides: TGTGCCAGCAGCCGGAGCCGCGGGGGGAATGGCTACACCTTC. Its protein product is CASSRSRGGNGYTF.